This T cell receptor beta chain derives from a study of blood T cell repertoires in COVID-19 (dated by TCRdb to about 2020). The study in broad terms: The collaborator samples originated in the United States, Italy and Spain and spanned the acute and convalescent phases of COVID-19. The material from the prospective study consisted of cDNA or gDNA derived from T cells, B-cell-depleted T cells, or PBMCs. Subjects who had been exposed to COVID-19, were actively infected with it, or had recovered from it provided the deeply sampled blood TCRbeta repertoires that made up the dataset. A freely available public database, intended as a resource for researchers studying the immune response to SARS-CoV-2, is where the repertoires were released. Samples came from the ongoing ImmuneRACE study (first 160 participants) plus 1,254 subjects from 6 global collaborators. The sample metadata nearly always contained a de-identified subject ID, COVID-19 status, age in years and sex. Where available, HLA class I and class II types were taken from metadata supplied by the sample provider and were not determined by assay-based typing. The investigation overall reported the following: Clinical and demographic metadata were provided uncurated, with the amount varying by source and participant.

Remarks on this clone: It has no known antigen specificity. No base qualities exist here, and no much larger clone lies one base off it.

Inclusive of the bounding cysteine and phenylalanine, the CDR3 is 15 residues long. Only the CDR3 region is kept as DNA, spanning 45 bases read in frame from base 1. Looking up the germline V gene yields CDR1 SNHLY and CDR2 FYNNEI. From V the trimming removes 8 bases and from J it removes 2 bases, while the gene matches leave 8 bases of the junction unaccounted for. TCRbeta CDR3 regions were amplified from genomic DNA by means of the immunoSEQ Assay, a bias-controlled multiplex PCR. As for the authors' bioinformatics: The number of nucleated cells in each sample was estimated from the amplification of reference gene primers within the assay. To quantify the absolute abundance of each unique TCRbeta CDR3 rearrangement, sequence reads were collapsed and filtered. For each sample, productive Simpson clonality was calculated by taking the square root of Simpson's diversity index across productive rearrangements. TCRdb holds this immuneACCESS table with in-frame rearrangements only. Some clones are missing; in checked studies, unresolved V genes explain under half, and the rest has no known cause. V, J and clone size reflect that table, while D and trimming were determined from the DNA. In all, the sample holds 70,000 or so clones, and 75% to 85% of those were seen once. The top ten clones comprise around 5.6% of the sample.

Collaborating institutions collected whole blood in K2EDTA tubes following their own protocols. For TCRbeta analysis, collaborators shipped samples in one of three forms: frozen whole blood, isolated PBMCs, or DNA extracted from either of those sample types. Input material: peripheral blood. The chain is made from TRBV2 and TRBJ2-3, and 9 junction bases match TRBD1. This clonotype was obtained from a woman aged 55-70 years with acute or convalescent COVID-19. CDR3 protein: CASGHRGQNTDTQYF. The sequenced DNA: TGTGCCAGCGGTCACAGGGGGCAAAACACAGATACGCAGTATTTT. Supplemented by the reference TRBV2 and TRBJ2-3 proteins around the CDR3, the complete variable domain is EPEVTQTPSHQVTQMGQEVILRCVPISNHLYFYWYRQILGQKVEFLVSFYNNEISEKSEIFDDQFSVERPDGSNFTLKIRSTKLEDSAMYFCASGHRGQNTDTQYFGPGTRLTVL.